The present entry profiles one TCR beta chain with its context. Its binding antigen is unknown. Within one base of it there is no much larger clone, and no base qualities were kept. This sample stems from a study of blood T cell repertoires in COVID-19 (dated by TCRdb to 2020 to 2021). Regarding the complete study: The collaborator samples originated in the United States, Italy and Spain and spanned the acute and convalescent phases of COVID-19. The material from the prospective study consisted of cDNA or gDNA derived from T cells, B-cell-depleted T cells, or PBMCs. The dataset comprised deeply sampled blood TCRbeta repertoires from subjects exposed to, actively infected with, or recovered from COVID-19. The repertoires were released in a freely available public database meant as a resource for research on the immune response to SARS-CoV-2. The samples were drawn from the first 160 participants of the ongoing ImmuneRACE study and from over a thousand subjects provided by 6 global collaborators. A de-identified subject ID, COVID-19 status, age in years and sex were almost always included in the sample metadata. HLA class I and class II types, where available, came from metadata supplied by the sample provider rather than from assay-based typing. Overall results and qualifications from the work: How much clinical and demographic metadata was included differed by source and by participant, and the metadata was provided uncurated.

The immunoSEQ Assay, a bias-controlled multiplex PCR, was used to amplify TCRbeta CDR3 regions from genomic DNA. The authors' pipeline ran thus. Nucleated cell counts per sample were estimated from amplification of reference gene primers within the assay. To quantify the absolute abundance of each unique TCRbeta CDR3 rearrangement, sequence reads were collapsed and filtered. For each sample, productive Simpson clonality was calculated as the square root of Simpson's diversity index over productive rearrangements. Not all clones reach the TCRdb copy of this immuneACCESS table, which keeps in-frame sequences only. Checked studies attribute under half of the gap to unresolved V genes and leave the rest unexplained. V, J and clone size are taken as reported in that table, and D and trimming were inferred from the DNA itself. The sample has 200,000 or so clones on record, about 83% of them singletons. About 5.3% of the sample rests with the top ten.

Participants in the prospective study were enrolled through a virtual design, were aged roughly 18 to 100 years, and lived in approximately 25 United States geographic areas. In the prospective study, cohorts were assigned on the basis of participant-reported clinical history obtained from a screening survey and a study questionnaire. Exposed participants were defined as having been in contact with someone with a PCR-confirmed or clinician-diagnosed COVID-19 case within 2 weeks of study entry. Each participant in the prospective study had whole blood, serum and a nasopharyngeal or oropharyngeal swab collected by mobile phlebotomists. Participants in the prospective study had the option to provide additional blood draws and questionnaires over an approximately 2-month period. Blood samples from the prospective study were shipped frozen or at room temperature prior to DNA extraction. Sequenced material: PBMCs or T cells enriched from blood (not recorded which). This sequence was found in a woman aged 45 to 65 who had been exposed to COVID-19.

The encoded CDR3 is CASSEGWGPGNSEAFF. The bases are TGTGCCAGCAGTGAAGGCTGGGGGCCAGGCAACTCTGAAGCTTTCTTT. The chain was built from TRBV6-1 and TRBJ1-1; TRBD1 is a weak D gene call, 6 bases matching. The CDR3, cysteine through phenylalanine, is 16 amino acids long. Only CDR3 DNA remains: 48 bases, in frame from the first base. CDR1 MNHNS and CDR2 SASEGT were looked up in the germline V gene. At the junction V is shortened by 1 base and J by 6 bases, with 18 bases in between.